This T cell receptor (beta chain) was recovered during a study of blood T cell repertoires in COVID-19. The wider study: The United States, Italy and Spain provided the acute and convalescent COVID-19 samples. Sources were T cells, B-cell-depleted T cells, or PBMCs; the material itself was cDNA or gDNA.

This CDR3 has 16 residues. Germline CDR1 is SGHRS and CDR2 is YFSETQ. The ends lost 0 bases at V and 7 bases at J; junction bases unmatched: 6. Authors' processing steps: Quantification of nucleated cells was approximated via reference gene primer amplification. The repertoire was sequenced with immunoSEQ multiplex PCR; TCRdb's copy has only in-frame clones and lacks some. V and J calls and clone size come straight from that table; D and trimming were deduced from the DNA. The data hold 250,000 to 350,000 clones, with 80% to 90% observed a single time. The chain joins TRBV5-1 to TRBJ1-6, with 8 bases lining up with TRBD1. Sequences were obtained from peripheral blood. The receptor comes from a woman in her 50s who had recovered from COVID-19. The CDR3 DNA reads as TGCGCCAGCAGCTTGGATATTGGACAGGGAAATTCACCCCTCCACTTT. Translation: CASSLDIGQGNSPLHF.